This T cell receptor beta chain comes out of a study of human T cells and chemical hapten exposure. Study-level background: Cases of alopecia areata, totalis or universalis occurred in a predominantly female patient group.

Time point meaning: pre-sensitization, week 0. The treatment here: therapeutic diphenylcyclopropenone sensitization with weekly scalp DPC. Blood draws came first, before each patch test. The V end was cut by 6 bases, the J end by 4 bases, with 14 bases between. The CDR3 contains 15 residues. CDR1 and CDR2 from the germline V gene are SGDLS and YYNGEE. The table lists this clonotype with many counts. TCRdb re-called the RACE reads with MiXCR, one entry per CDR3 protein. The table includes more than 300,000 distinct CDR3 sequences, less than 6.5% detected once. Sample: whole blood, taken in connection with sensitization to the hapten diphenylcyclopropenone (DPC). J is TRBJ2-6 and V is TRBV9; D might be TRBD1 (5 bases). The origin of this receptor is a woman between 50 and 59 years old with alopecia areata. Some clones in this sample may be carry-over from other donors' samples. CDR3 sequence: CASTIGALGANVLTF. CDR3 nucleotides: TGTGCCAGCACCATAGGGGCCTTGGGGGCCAACGTCCTGACTTTC.